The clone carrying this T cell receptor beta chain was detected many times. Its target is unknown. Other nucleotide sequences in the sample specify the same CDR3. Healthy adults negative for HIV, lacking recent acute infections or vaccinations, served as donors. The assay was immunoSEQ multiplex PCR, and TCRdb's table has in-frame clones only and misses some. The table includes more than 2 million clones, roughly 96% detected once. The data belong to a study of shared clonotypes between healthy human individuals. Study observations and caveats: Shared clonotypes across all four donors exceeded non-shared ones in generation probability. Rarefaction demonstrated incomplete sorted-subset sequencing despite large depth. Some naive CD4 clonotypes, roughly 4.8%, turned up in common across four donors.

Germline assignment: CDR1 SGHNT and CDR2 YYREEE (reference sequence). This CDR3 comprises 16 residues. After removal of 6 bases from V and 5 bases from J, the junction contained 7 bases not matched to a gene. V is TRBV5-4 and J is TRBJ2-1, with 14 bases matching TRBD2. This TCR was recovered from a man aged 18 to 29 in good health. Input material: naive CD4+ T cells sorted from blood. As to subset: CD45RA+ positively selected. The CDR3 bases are TGTGCCAGCACCGCCGGGGGACTAGCGGGAGACAATGAGCAGTTCTTC. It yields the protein CASTAGGLAGDNEQFF.